One T cell receptor beta chain is described in this entry. Its antigen is not known. The data stem from a study of shared clonotypes between healthy human individuals. Naivety among CD8 cells was defined by CD45RO negativity and positive CCR7 selection, thereby excluding terminally differentiated effector memory CD45RA+ cells. This CDR3 region has 13 residues. Trimming cost V 7 bases and J 3 bases, with 11 bases left between them. Germline assignment: CDR1 SGHDT and CDR2 YYEEEE. Sequencing used immunoSEQ multiplex PCR; TCRdb keeps in-frame clones, though not all of them. The sample includes around 2,000,000 clones, approximately 94% of them seen just once. Study conclusions and caveats: Clonotype sharing among the donors was expected to vary with sequencing depth.

The receptor's source is a man aged 18 to 30 in good health. V gene TRBV5-6 combines with J gene TRBJ1-5; D remains ambiguous. Input material: naive CD8+ T cells sorted from blood. CDR3 sequence (DNA): TGTGCCAGCGGGAGGAGGGACAATCAGCCCCAGCATTTT. Amino acids: CASGRRDNQPQHF.